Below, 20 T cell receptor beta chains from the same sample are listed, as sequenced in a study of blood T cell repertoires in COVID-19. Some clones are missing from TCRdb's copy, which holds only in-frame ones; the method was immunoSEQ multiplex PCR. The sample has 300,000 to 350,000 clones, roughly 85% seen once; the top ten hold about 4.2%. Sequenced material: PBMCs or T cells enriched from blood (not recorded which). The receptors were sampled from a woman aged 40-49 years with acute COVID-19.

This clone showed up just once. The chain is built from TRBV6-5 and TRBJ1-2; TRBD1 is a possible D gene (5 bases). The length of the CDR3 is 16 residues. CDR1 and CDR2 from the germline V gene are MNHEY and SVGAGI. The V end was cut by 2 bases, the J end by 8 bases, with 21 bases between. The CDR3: CASSYGGTRSSRGYTF. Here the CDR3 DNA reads TGTGCCAGCAGTTACGGAGGGACCAGGAGCTCGCGCGGCTACACCTTC.

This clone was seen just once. Here the CDR3 reads CSVGLTGDGNTIYF. DNA for the CDR3: TGCAGCGTTGGGCTGACAGGGGATGGAAACACCATATATTTT. The chain links TRBV29-1 to TRBJ1-3; 8 bases agree with TRBD1. Germline CDR1 SQVTM, CDR2 ANQGSEA. The CDR3 is 14 residues long. Germline trimming cut 4 bases from V and 3 bases from J; bases unmatched to any gene: 5.

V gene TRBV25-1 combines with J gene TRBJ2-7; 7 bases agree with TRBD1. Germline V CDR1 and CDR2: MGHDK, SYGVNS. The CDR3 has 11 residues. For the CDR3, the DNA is TGTGCTAGGGACAGCGAATACGAGCAGTACTTC. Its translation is CARDSEYEQYF.

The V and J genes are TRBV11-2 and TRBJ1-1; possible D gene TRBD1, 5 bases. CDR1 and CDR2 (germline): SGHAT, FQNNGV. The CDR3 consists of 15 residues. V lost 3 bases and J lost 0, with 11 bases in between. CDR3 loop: CASSLAATVNTEAFF. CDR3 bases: TGTGCCAGCAGCTTGGCCGCGACAGTGAACACTGAAGCTTTCTTT.

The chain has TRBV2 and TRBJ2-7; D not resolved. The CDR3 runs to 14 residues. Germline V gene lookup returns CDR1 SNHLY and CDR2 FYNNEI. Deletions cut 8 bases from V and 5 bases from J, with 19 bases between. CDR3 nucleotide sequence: TGTGCCAGCTGTCCCACCGCAAGTGGCCACGAGCAGTACTTC. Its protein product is CASCPTASGHEQYF.

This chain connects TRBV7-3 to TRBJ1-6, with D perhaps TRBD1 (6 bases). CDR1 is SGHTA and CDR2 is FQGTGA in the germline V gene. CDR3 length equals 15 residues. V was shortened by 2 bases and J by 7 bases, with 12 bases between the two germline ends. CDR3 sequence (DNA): TGTGCCAGCAGCTTAGACGGACAGATAAATTCACCCCTCCACTTT. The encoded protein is CASSLDGQINSPLHF.

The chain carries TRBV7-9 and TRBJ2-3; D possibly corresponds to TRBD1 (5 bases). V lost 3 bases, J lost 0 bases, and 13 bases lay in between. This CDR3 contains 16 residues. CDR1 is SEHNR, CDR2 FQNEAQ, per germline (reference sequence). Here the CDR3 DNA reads TGTGCCAGCAGCTTTTTGCGACAGTTCAGCACAGATACGCAGTATTTT. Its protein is CASSFLRQFSTDTQYF.

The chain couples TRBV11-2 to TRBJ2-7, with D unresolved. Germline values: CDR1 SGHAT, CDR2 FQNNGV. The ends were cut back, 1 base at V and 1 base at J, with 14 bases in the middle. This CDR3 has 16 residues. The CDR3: CASSLVRLGSSYEQYF. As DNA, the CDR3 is TGTGCCAGCAGCTTAGTACGGTTGGGCAGTTCCTACGAGCAGTACTTC.

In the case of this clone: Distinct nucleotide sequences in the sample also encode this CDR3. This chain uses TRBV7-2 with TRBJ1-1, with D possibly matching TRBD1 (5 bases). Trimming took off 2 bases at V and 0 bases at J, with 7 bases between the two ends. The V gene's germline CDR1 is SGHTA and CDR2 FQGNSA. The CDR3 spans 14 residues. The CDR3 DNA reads TGTGCCAGCAGCTTAAGGGGCCTGAACACTGAAGCTTTCTTT. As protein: CASSLRGLNTEAFF.

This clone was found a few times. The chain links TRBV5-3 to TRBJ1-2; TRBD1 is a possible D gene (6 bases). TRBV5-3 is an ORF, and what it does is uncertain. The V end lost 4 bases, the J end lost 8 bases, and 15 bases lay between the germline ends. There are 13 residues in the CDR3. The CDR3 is CARSVRTVEGYTF. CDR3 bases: TGTGCCAGAAGCGTCAGGACAGTTGAGGGCTACACCTTC.

Here the CDR3 reads CATSRRQGARGYTF. The DNA of the CDR3 is TGTGCCACCAGCAGGAGACAGGGGGCTCGGGGCTACACCTTC. The J gene is TRBJ1-2, the V gene TRBV15; 10 nucleotides line up with TRBD1. The germline CDR1 and CDR2 sequences are LNHNV and YYDKDF (reference sequence). Trimming removed 3 bases from V and 8 bases from J; junction bases left unmatched: 6. This CDR3 has 14 amino acids. The entire variable domain, with the rest obtained from reference TRBV15 and TRBJ1-2, is as follows: DAMVIQNPRYQVTQFGKPVTLSCSQTLNHNVMYWYQQKSSQAPKLLFHYYDKDFNNEADTPDNFQSRRPNTSFCFLDIRSPGLGDTAMYLCATSRRQGARGYTFGSGTRLTVV.

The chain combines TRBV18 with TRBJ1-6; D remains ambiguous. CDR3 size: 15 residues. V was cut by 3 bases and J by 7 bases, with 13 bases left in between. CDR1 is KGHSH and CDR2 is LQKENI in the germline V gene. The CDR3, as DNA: TGTGCCAGCTCACCCCTTGAGGGCCCGAATTCACCCCTCCACTTT. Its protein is CASSPLEGPNSPLHF.

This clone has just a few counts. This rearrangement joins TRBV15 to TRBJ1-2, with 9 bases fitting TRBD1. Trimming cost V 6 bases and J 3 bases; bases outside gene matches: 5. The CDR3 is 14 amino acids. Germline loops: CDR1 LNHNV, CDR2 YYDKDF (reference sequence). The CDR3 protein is CATRGTGSDYGYTF. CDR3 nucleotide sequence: TGTGCCACCAGAGGGACAGGGTCGGACTATGGCTACACCTTC.

The CDR3 bases are TGTGCCATCAGATCCGGACAGGGTATGAACACTGAAGCTTTCTTT. Amino acid sequence: CAIRSGQGMNTEAFF. V usage is TRBV10-3 and J usage is TRBJ1-1; TRBD1 matches 8 bases. The CDR3 consists of 15 residues. V dropped 6 bases and J dropped 0; count of bases not matched to a gene: 6. CDR1 and CDR2 from the germline V gene are ENHRY and SYGVKD.

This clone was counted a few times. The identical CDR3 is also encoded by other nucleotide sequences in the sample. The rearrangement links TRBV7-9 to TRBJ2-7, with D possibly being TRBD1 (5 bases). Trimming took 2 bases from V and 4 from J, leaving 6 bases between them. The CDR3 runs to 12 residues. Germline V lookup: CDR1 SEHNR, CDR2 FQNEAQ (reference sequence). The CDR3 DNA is TGTGCCAGCAGCTTACAGGGATACGAGCAGTACTTC. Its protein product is CASSLQGYEQYF.

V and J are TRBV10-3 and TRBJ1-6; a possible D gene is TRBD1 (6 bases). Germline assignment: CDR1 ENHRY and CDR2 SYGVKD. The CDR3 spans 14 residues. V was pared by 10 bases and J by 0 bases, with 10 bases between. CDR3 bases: TGTGCCACCAGGGGCAGCTCCTATAATTCACCCCTCCACTTT. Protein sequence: CATRGSSYNSPLHF.

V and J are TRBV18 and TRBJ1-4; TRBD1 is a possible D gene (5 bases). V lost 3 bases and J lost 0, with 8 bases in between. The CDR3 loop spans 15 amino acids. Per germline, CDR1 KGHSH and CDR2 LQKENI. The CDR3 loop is CASSPQGATNEKLFF. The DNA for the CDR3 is TGTGCCAGCTCACCGCAGGGTGCAACTAATGAAAAACTGTTTTTT. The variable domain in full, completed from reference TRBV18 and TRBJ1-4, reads NAGVMQNPRHLVRRRGQEARLRCSPMKGHSHVYWYRQLPEEGLKFMVYLQKENIIDESGMPKERFSAEFPKEGPSILRIQQVVRGDSAAYFCASSPQGATNEKLFFGSGTQLSVL.

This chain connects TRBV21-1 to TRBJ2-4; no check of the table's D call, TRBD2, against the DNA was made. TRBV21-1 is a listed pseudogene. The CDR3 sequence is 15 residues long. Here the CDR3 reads CASSKVEEPKNIQYF. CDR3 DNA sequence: TGTGCCAGCAGCAAAGTTGAGGAACCCAAAAACATTCAGTACTTC.

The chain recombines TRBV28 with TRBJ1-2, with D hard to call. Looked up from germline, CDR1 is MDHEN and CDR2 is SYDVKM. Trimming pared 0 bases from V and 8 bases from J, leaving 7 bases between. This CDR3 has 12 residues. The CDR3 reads CASSLWARGYTF. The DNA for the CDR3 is TGTGCCAGCAGTTTATGGGCGAGGGGCTACACCTTC.

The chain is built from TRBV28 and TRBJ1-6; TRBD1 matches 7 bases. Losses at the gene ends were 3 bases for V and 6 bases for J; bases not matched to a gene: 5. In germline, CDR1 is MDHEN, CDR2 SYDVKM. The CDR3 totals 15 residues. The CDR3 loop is CASSFPGQLNSPLHF. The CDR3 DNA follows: TGTGCCAGCAGTTTTCCGGGACAGCTTAATTCACCCCTCCACTTT.